The 15 T cell receptor beta chains reported below all come from one sample, sequenced in a study of blood T cell repertoires in COVID-19. Clones were read by immunoSEQ multiplex PCR, and TCRdb kept only the in-frame ones, dropping some. The table shows 15,000 to 20,000 clones, with 90% to 95% occurring only once. Sequenced: peripheral blood. These receptors were taken from a human donor in a cohort sampled during active COVID-19.

Only one count was recorded for this clone. The junction shows a germline mismatch at one end, possibly a read error. This chain uses TRBV7-2 with TRBJ1-2; a possible D gene is TRBD1 (6 bases). Germline V gives CDR1 SGHTA, CDR2 FQGNSA. The CDR3 consists of 13 residues. The CDR3: CASSSYLDPNRDF. The CDR3, as DNA: TGTGCCAGCAGCTCCTACCTCGACCCGAACAGGGACTTC.

CDR3: CATSPQGNTEAFF. The CDR3 DNA follows: TGTGCCACCAGCCCCCAGGGGAACACTGAAGCTTTCTTT. The J gene is TRBJ1-1, the V gene TRBV15; D is possibly TRBD1 (5 bases). The CDR3 has 13 amino acids. In germline, CDR1 is LNHNV, CDR2 YYDKDF (reference sequence). V gave up 5 bases and J gave up 1 base, with 8 bases separating them.

The sample holds one count of this clone. The rearrangement links TRBV11-2 to TRBJ2-7; weak D call: TRBD1 (5 bases). Germline V gene sequence: CDR1 SGHAT, CDR2 FQNNGV. Trimming left V 3 bases short and J 5 bases short, with 8 bases between. The CDR3 consists of 12 residues. The CDR3 reads CASSFRGHEQYF. DNA for the CDR3: TGTGCCAGCAGCTTTAGGGGCCACGAGCAGTACTTC.

The chain has TRBV11-2 and TRBJ1-3; unclear D gene. Germline V lookup: CDR1 SGHAT, CDR2 FQNNGV. This CDR3 is 15 amino acids long. V lost 0 bases to trimming and J lost 0 bases, with 6 bases between them. The CDR3 spells CASSLDRYSGNTIYF. CDR3 DNA: TGTGCCAGCAGCTTAGACAGATACTCTGGAAACACCATATATTTT.

This clone appeared once. The rearrangement links TRBV4-1 to TRBJ1-4; D unresolved. The length of the CDR3 is 15 residues. The germline V gene encodes CDR1 MGHRA and CDR2 YSYEKL. The V gene lost 0 bases and the J gene lost 7 bases, with 12 bases spanning the gap. CDR3 amino acids: CASSQDRSWLEKLFF. The CDR3, as DNA: TGCGCCAGCAGCCAAGATCGGAGCTGGCTTGAAAAACTGTTTTTT.

This chain joins TRBV7-9 and TRBJ1-1; 7 nucleotides agree with TRBD1. Germline values: CDR1 SEHNR, CDR2 FQNEAQ (reference sequence). J was trimmed by 7 bases and V by 5 bases; bases with no gene match: 10. This CDR3 comprises 14 residues. The CDR3 bases are TGTGCCAGCAGCCCTGGGACAGCAGTATTTGAAGCTTTCTTT. Translation gives CASSPGTAVFEAFF.

The chain links TRBV9 to TRBJ2-5, with D tentatively TRBD2 (6 bases). Germline values: CDR1 SGDLS, CDR2 YYNGEE. The V gene lost 0 bases and the J gene lost 5 bases, with 14 bases spanning the gap. The length of the CDR3 is 15 residues. Written as DNA, the CDR3 is TGTGCCAGCAGCGTAGCTTACGGGAGAGGCGAGACCCAGTACTTC. Amino acid sequence: CASSVAYGRGETQYF.

The chain employs TRBV7-2 and TRBJ1-1, with TRBD1 as a possible D gene (5 bases). V gave up 4 bases and J gave up 1 base, with 7 bases separating them. The CDR3 has 13 residues. Germline CDR1 SGHTA, CDR2 FQGNSA. DNA for the CDR3: TGTGCCAGCAGCTCAGGGAAGAACACTGAAGCTTTCTTT. It translates to CASSSGKNTEAFF.

V and J are TRBV20-1 and TRBJ2-3, with TRBD1 matching over 7 bases. CDR1 is DFQATT, CDR2 SNEGSKA, per germline (reference sequence). V shed 3 bases, J shed 4 bases, and the junction held 13 bases outside the gene matches. This CDR3 region has 16 residues. The DNA for the CDR3 is TGCAGTGCTAGTTTGCCGGCGACAGGGATCCCAGATACGCAGTATTTT. Protein: CSASLPATGIPDTQYF.

V usage is TRBV9 and J usage is TRBJ2-2, with 10 bases lining up with TRBD2. Losses at the gene ends were 3 bases for V and 6 bases for J; bases not matched to a gene: 14. Germline CDR1 is SGDLS and CDR2 is YYNGEE. This CDR3 spans 18 amino acids. Here the CDR3 reads CASSGNLAGVKEAGELFF. CDR3 bases: TGTGCCAGCAGCGGGAACCTAGCGGGAGTTAAAGAAGCCGGGGAGCTGTTTTTT.

This rearrangement joins TRBV6-1 to TRBJ2-2; the match to TRBD2 covers 7 bases. There are 15 residues in the CDR3. Germline lookup yields CDR1 MNHNS and CDR2 SASEGT. Unmatched junction bases numbered 4, after V lost 2 bases and J lost 4 bases. This chain's CDR3 is CASSERGEGTGELFF. The CDR3 bases are TGTGCCAGCAGTGAACGGGGGGAGGGCACCGGGGAGCTGTTTTTT.

The rearrangement joins TRBV7-9 to TRBJ2-5; TRBD2 agrees at 7 bases. Losses at the gene ends were 10 bases for V and 7 bases for J; bases not matched to a gene: 9. This CDR3 region has 12 residues. The germline V gene encodes CDR1 SEHNR and CDR2 FQNEAQ (reference sequence). CDR3 sequence reads: CATGGSLPTQYF. The CDR3 nucleotides are TGTGCCACGGGCGGGAGCCTCCCGACCCAGTACTTC.

The chain combines TRBV11-3 with TRBJ2-1; D not certain. V was clipped by 5 bases and J by 3 bases, with 11 bases between them. CDR3 length equals 14 residues. CDR1 and CDR2 (germline): SGHNT, YENEEA. CDR3: CASSPGGSYNEQFF. In DNA, the CDR3 is TGTGCCAGCAGCCCCGGCGGCAGCTACAATGAGCAGTTCTTC.

The chain links TRBV11-2 to TRBJ2-1, with 9 nucleotides matching TRBD2. This CDR3 region has 16 residues. Germline V gene sequence: CDR1 SGHAT, CDR2 FQNNGV. Unmatched junction bases numbered 9, after V lost 1 base and J lost 8 bases. CDR3 DNA sequence: TGTGCCAGCAGCTTAGTTCGCGGGAGGGCCATTTATGAGCAGTTCTTC. Residues: CASSLVRGRAIYEQFF.

The chain has TRBV29-1 and TRBJ1-2; the D gene is possibly TRBD1 (5 bases). The CDR3 has 14 residues. V lost 6 bases, J lost 1 base, and 15 bases lay in between. From germline, CDR1 is SQVTM and CDR2 ANQGSEA. The CDR3 region is CSVGGSPLNYGYTF. CDR3 bases: TGCAGCGTCGGGGGGTCCCCCCTTAACTATGGCTACACCTTC.